This TCR beta chain was retrieved from a study of OX40 agonist ivuxolimab in advanced cancers. Regarding the study as a whole: Among the lowest peripheral clonal expansion occurred in 0.1-3.0 mg/kg partial responders.

The repertoire was sequenced with immunoSEQ multiplex PCR; TCRdb's copy has only in-frame clones and lacks some. There are 35,000 to 55,000 clones in the sample; approximately 80% occur only once, and about 6.8% lies in the top ten. V dropped 1 base and J dropped 10 bases, with 11 bases sitting between them. This CDR3 has 13 amino acids. Germline V gene sequence: CDR1 SGHDN, CDR2 FVKESK. On this clone itself: Its antigen is still unknown. Other DNA sequences in the same sample also yield this CDR3.

The sequence came from an adult with an advanced solid tumor such as melanoma, head and neck, liver or kidney cancer. The chain combines TRBV14 with TRBJ2-1, with D unresolved. Specimen: CD4+ or CD8+ T cells sorted from blood, collected in a trial of the OX40 agonist ivuxolimab. CDR3 nucleotides: TGTGCCAGCAGCCAAGCACCCTCCGGCGAGCAGTTCTTC. Residues: CASSQAPSGEQFF.